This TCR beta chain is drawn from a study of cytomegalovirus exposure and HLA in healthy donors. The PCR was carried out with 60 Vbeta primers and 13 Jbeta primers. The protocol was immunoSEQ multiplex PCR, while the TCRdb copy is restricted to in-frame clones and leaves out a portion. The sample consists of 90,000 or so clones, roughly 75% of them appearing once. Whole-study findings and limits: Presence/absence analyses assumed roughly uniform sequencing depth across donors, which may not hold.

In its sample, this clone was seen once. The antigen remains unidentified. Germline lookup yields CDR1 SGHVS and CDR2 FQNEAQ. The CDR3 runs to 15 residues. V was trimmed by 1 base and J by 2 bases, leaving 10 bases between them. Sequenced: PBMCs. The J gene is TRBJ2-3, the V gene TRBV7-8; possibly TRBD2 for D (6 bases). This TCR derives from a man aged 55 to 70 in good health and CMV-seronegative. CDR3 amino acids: CASSLVAGNTDTQYF. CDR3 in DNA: TGTGCCAGCAGCTTAGTGGCGGGGAACACAGATACGCAGTATTTT.